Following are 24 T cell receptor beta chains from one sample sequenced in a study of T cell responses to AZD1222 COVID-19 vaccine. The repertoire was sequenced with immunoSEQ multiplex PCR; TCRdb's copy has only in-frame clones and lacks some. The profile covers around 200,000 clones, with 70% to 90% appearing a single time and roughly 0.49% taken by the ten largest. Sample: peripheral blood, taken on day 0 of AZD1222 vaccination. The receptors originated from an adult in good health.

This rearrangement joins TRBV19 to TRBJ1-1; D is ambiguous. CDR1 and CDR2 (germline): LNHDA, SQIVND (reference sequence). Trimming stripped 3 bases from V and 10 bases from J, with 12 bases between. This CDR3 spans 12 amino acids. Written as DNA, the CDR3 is TGTGCCAGTAGTATTGCGGACGGAGGAGCTTTCTTT. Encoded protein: CASSIADGGAFF. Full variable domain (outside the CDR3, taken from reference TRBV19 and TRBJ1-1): DGGITQSPKYLFRKEGQNVTLSCEQNLNHDAMYWYRQDPGQGLRLIYYSQIVNDFQKGDIAEGYSVSREKKESFPLTVTSAQKNPTAFYLCASSIADGGAFFGQGTRLTVV.

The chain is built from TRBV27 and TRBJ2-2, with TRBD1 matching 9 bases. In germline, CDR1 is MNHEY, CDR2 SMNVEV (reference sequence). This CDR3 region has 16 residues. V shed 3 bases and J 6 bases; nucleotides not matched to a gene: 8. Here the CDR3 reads CASSLGTGWYSGELFF. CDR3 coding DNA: TGTGCCAGCAGTTTGGGGACAGGGTGGTACTCCGGGGAGCTGTTTTTT.

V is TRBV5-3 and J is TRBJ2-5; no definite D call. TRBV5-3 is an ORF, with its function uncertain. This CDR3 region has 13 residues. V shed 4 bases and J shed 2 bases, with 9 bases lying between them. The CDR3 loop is CARSPRVQETQYF. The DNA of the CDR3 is TGTGCCAGAAGCCCTCGGGTGCAAGAGACCCAGTACTTC.

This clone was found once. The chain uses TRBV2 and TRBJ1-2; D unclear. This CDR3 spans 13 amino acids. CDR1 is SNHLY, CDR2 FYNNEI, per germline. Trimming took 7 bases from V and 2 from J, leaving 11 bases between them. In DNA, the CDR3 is TGTGCCAGCATGCGTGGCAGCAACTATGGCTACACCTTC. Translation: CASMRGSNYGYTF.

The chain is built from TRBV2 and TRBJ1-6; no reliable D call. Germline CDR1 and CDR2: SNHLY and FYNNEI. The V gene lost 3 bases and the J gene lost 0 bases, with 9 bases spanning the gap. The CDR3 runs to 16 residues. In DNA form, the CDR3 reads TGTGCCAGCAGTGAGAGTCTGAGCTCCTATAATTCACCCCTCCACTTT. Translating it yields CASSESLSSYNSPLHF. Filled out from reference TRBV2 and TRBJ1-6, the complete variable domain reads EPEVTQTPSHQVTQMGQEVILRCVPISNHLYFYWYRQILGQKVEFLVSFYNNEISEKSEIFDDQFSVERPDGSNFTLKIRSTKLEDSAMYFCASSESLSSYNSPLHFGNGTRLTVT.

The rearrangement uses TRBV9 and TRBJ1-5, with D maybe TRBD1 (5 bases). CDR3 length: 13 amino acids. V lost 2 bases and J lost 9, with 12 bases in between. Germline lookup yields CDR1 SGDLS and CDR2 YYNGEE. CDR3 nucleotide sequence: TGTGCCAGCAGCGTTGGGGCGGGGCGGCCCCAGCATTTT. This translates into CASSVGAGRPQHF.

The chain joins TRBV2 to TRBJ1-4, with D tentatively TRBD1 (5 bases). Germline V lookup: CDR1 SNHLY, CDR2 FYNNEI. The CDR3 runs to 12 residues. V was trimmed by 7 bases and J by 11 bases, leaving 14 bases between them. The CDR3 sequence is CASTPGGGKLFF. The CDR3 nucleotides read TGTGCCAGCACCCCTGGGGGAGGGAAACTGTTTTTT.

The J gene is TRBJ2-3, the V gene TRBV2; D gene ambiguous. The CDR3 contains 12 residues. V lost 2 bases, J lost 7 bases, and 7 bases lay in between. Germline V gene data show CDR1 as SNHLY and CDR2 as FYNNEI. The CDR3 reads CASSENWNTQYF. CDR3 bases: TGTGCCAGCAGTGAAAACTGGAATACGCAGTATTTT.

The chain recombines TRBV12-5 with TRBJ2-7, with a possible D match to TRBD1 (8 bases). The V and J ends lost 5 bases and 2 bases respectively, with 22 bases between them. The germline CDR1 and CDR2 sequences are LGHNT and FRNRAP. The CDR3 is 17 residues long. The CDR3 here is CASGGGDLSDRAYEQYF. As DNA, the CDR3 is TGTGCTAGTGGTGGGGGGGACCTATCGGACAGGGCCTACGAGCAGTACTTC.

The CDR3 spells CASSEYVAGARETQYF. CDR3 in DNA: TGTGCCAGCAGTGAATATGTAGCGGGAGCGCGGGAGACCCAGTACTTC. The chain links TRBV25-1 to TRBJ2-5; TRBD2 aligns across 9 bases. The V segment lost 0 bases and the J segment 5 bases; nucleotides outside the gene matches: 7. The CDR3 consists of 16 residues. Germline CDR1 and CDR2: MGHDK and SYGVNS.

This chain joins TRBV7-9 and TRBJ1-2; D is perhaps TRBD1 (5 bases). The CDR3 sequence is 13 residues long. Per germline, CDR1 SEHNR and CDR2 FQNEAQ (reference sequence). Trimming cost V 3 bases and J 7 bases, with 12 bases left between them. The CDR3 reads CASSFNGGSGYTF. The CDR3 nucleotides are TGTGCCAGCAGCTTTAATGGGGGTTCTGGCTACACCTTC.

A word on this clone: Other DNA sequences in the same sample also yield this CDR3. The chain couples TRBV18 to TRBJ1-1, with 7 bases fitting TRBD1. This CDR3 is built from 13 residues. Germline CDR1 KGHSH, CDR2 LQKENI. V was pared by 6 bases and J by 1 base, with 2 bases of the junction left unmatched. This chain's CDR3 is CASSGQKNTEAFF. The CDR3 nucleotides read TGTGCCAGCTCGGGACAGAAGAACACTGAAGCTTTCTTT. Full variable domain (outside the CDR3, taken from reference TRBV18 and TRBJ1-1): NAGVMQNPRHLVRRRGQEARLRCSPMKGHSHVYWYRQLPEEGLKFMVYLQKENIIDESGMPKERFSAEFPKEGPSILRIQQVVRGDSAAYFCASSGQKNTEAFFGQGTRLTVV.

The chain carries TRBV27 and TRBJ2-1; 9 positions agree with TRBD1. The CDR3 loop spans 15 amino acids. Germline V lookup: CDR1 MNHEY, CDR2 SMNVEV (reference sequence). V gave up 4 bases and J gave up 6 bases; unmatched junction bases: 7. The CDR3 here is CASSSDRGRRNEQFF. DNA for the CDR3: TGTGCCAGCAGTTCGGACAGGGGACGACGCAATGAGCAGTTCTTC.

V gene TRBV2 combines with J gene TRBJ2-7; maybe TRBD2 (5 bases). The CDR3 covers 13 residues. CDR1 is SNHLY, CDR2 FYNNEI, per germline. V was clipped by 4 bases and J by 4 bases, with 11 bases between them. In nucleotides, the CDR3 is TGTGCCAGCAGTGGAGGGCCCGAATACGAGCAGTACTTC. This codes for CASSGGPEYEQYF.

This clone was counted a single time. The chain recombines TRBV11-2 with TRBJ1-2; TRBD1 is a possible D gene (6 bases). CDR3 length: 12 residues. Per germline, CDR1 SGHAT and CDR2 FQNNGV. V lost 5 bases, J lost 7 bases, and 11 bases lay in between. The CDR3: CASSRGGFGYTF. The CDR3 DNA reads TGTGCCAGCAGCCGAGGGGGGTTTGGCTACACCTTC.

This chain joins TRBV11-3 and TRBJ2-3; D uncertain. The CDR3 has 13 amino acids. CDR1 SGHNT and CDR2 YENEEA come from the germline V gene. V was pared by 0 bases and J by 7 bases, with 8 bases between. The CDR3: CASSLEGLNTQYF. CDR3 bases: TGTGCCAGCAGCTTAGAGGGGTTAAATACGCAGTATTTT.

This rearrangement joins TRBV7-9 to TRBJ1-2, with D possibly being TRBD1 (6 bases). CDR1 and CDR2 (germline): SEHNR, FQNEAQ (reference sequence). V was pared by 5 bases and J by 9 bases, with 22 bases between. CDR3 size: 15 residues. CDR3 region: CASSPVSGTTTRYTF. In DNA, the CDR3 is TGTGCCAGCAGCCCTGTTTCGGGGACAACTACACGCTACACCTTC.

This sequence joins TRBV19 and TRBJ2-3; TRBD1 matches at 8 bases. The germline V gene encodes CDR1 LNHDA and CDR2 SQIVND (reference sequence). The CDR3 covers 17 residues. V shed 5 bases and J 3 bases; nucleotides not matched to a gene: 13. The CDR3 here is CASSRAAGGVKTDTQYF. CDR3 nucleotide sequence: TGTGCCAGTAGTCGGGCGGCAGGGGGCGTAAAAACAGATACGCAGTATTTT.

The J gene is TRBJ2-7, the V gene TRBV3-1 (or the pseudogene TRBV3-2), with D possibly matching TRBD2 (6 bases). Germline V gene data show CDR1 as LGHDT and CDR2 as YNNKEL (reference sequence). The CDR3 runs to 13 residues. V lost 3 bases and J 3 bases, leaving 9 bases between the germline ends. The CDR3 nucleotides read TGTGCCAGCAGCCAGGGACTGGGCTACGAGCAGTACTTC. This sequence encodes CASSQGLGYEQYF.

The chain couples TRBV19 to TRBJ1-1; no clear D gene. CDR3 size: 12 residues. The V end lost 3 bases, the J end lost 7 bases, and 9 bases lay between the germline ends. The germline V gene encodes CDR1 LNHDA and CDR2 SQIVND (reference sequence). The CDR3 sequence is CASSMGSLEAFF. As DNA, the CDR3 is TGTGCCAGTAGTATGGGGTCCCTTGAAGCTTTCTTT.

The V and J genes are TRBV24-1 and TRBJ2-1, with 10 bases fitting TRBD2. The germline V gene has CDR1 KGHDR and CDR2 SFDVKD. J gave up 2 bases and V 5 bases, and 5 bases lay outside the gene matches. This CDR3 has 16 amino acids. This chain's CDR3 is CATSGNLAGAYNEQFF. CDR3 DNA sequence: TGTGCCACCAGTGGGAATCTAGCGGGAGCCTACAATGAGCAGTTCTTC.

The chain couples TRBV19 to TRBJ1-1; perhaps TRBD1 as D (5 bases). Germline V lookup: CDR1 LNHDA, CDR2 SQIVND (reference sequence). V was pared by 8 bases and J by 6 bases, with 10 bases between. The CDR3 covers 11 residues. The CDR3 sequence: CASPTGPEAFF. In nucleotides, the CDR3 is TGTGCCAGTCCAACGGGGCCTGAAGCTTTCTTT.

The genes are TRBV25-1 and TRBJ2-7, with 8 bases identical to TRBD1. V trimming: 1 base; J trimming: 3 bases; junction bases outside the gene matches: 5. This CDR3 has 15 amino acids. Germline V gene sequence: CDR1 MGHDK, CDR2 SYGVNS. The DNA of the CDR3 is TGTGCCAGCAGTGAATTCGGACAGGGTTACTACGAGCAGTACTTC. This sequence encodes CASSEFGQGYYEQYF.

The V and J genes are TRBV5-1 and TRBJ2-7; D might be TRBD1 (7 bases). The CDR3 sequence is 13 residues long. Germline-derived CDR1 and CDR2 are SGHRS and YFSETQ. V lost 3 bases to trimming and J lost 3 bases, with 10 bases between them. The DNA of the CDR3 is TGCGCCAGCAGCTGGGGGGACAGCTACGAGCAGTACTTC. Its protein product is CASSWGDSYEQYF.